This record concerns one T cell receptor beta chain sequence. The record originates from a study of blood T cell repertoires in COVID-19. On the study more broadly: Collection of acute and convalescent COVID-19 samples took place in the United States, Italy and Spain. PBMCs, B-cell-depleted T cells, or T cells were the source of the cDNA or gDNA that made up the material.

CDR1 and CDR2 from the germline V gene are KGHSH and LQKENI. The V segment lost 3 bases and the J segment 1 base; nucleotides outside the gene matches: 1. The CDR3 covers 14 residues. Authors' processing steps: It was from reference gene primer amplification that nucleated cell counts were estimated. Assay used: immunoSEQ multiplex PCR; TCRdb lists only in-frame clones, some missing. D and trimming come from the DNA, and the V and J calls and clone size come from that table. The data hold about 69,000 clones, with approximately 82% observed a single time. The source material was peripheral blood. This TCR was recovered from a woman aged 80 or older with acute or convalescent COVID-19. This chain uses TRBV18 with TRBJ2-3; 7 nucleotides match TRBD2. CDR3 sequence: CASSPRGGTDTQYF. CDR3 DNA sequence: TGTGCCAGCTCACCTCGGGGGGGCACAGATACGCAGTATTTT.